Below are 3 T cell receptor beta chains sequenced from a single sample in a study of blood T cell repertoires in COVID-19. Only in-frame clones appear in the TCRdb table, and some are missing; sequencing was by immunoSEQ multiplex PCR. The sample holds 250,000 to 300,000 clones, around 90% seen once. Material: PBMCs or T cells enriched from blood (not recorded which). These receptors originate from a woman aged 55-75 years in a cohort exposed to, infected with or recovered from COVID-19 (not recorded which).

The rearrangement joins TRBV7-8 to TRBJ1-1; D might be TRBD1 (6 bases). Between the trimmed V and J ends, which lost 4 bases and 0 bases, there was a span of 9 bases. The germline CDR1 and CDR2 sequences are SGHVS and FQNEAQ. The CDR3 has 14 residues. The CDR3 DNA reads TGTGCCAGCAGCTCGGGACACATGAACACTGAAGCTTTCTTT. Protein: CASSSGHMNTEAFF.

The gene calls are TRBV5-1 and TRBJ2-5; the match to TRBD1 covers 10 bases. The CDR3 is 16 amino acids. J gave up 2 bases and V 4 bases, and 8 bases lay outside the gene matches. The germline V gene has CDR1 SGHRS and CDR2 YFSETQ. CDR3: CASSPGTGVVQETQYF. The CDR3 DNA reads as TGCGCCAGCAGCCCTGGGACAGGGGTAGTTCAAGAGACCCAGTACTTC. The full variable domain, rest sourced from reference TRBV5-1 and TRBJ2-5, is KAGVTQTPRYLIKTRGQQVTLSCSPISGHRSVSWYQQTPGQGLQFLFEYFSETQRNKGNFPGRFSGRQFSNSRSEMNVSTLELGDSALYLCASSPGTGVVQETQYFGPGTRLLVL.

The genes are TRBV25-1 and TRBJ1-6, with 10 positions matching TRBD1. J was trimmed by 7 bases and V by 3 bases; bases with no gene match: 3. The CDR3 totals 15 residues. The germline V gene encodes CDR1 MGHDK and CDR2 SYGVNS. CDR3: CASSETGGKNSPLHF. CDR3 nucleotides: TGTGCCAGCAGTGAGACAGGGGGCAAAAATTCACCCCTCCACTTT.